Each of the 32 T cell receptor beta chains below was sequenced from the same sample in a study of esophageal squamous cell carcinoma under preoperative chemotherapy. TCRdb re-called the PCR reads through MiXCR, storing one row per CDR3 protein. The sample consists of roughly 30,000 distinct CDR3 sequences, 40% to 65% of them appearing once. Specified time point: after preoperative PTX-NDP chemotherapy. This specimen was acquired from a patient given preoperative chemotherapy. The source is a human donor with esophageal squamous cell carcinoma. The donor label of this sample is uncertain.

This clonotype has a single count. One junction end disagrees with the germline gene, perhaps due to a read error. The CDR3, as DNA: TGTGGCAGCAGCTCGGGGCGGGGGGCCACAGATATGCAGTATTTT. Its translation is CGSSSGRGATDMQYF. The chain employs TRBV7-2 and TRBJ2-3, with 8 bases that match TRBD2. This CDR3 spans 15 amino acids. Germline V CDR1 and CDR2: SGHTA, FQGNSA.

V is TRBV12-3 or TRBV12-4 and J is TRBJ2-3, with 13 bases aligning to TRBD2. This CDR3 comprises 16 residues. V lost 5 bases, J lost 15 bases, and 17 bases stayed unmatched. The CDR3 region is CASSTTSGGAKETSYF. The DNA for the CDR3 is TGTGCCAGCAGTACTACTAGCGGGGGGGCCAAAGAAACGTCATATTTT.

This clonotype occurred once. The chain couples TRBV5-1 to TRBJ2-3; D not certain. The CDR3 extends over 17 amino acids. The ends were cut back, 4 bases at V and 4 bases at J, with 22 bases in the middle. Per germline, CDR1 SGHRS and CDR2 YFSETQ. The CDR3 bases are TGCGCCAGCAGCCGTCAAATTCAGGCGTCCACGGCAGATACGCAGTATTTT. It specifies CASSRQIQASTADTQYF.

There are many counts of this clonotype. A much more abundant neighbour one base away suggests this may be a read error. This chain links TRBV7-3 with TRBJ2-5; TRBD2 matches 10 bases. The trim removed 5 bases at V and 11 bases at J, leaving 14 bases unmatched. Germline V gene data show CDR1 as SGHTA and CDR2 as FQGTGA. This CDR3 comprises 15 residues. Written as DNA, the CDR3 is TGTGCCAGCAGCCCCAGCGGGGGGGATGACAATGAGCAGTACTTC. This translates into CASSPSGGDDNEQYF. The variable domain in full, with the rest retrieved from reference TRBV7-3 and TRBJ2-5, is GAGVSQTPSNKVTEKGKYVELRCDPISGHTALYWYRQSLGQGPEFLIYFQGTGAADDSGLPNDRFFAVRPEGSVSTLKIQRTERGDSAVYLCASSPSGGDDNEQYFGPGTRLLVL.

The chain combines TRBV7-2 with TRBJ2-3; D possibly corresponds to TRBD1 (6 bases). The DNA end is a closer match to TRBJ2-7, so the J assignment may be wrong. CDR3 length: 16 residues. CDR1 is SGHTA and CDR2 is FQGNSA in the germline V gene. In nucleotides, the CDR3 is TGTGCCAGCAGCTTTCGTTGGGGGCAACGCACAGACATGCAGTACTTC. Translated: CASSFRWGQRTDMQYF.

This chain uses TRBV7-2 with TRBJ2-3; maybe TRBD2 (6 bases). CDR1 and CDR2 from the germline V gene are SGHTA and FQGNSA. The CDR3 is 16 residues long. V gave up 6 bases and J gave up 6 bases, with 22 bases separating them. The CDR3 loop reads CASRGRGAGVQDTQYF. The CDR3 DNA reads TGTGCCAGCAGGGGTCGCGGGGCCGGTGTCCAGGATACGCAGTATTTT.

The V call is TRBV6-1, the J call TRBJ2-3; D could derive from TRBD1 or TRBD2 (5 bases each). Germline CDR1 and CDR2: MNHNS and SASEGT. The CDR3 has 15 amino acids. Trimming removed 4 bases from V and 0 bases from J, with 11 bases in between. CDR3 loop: CASSAGPASTDTQYF. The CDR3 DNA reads TGTGCCAGCAGTGCGGGGCCAGCAAGCACAGATACGCAGTATTTT.

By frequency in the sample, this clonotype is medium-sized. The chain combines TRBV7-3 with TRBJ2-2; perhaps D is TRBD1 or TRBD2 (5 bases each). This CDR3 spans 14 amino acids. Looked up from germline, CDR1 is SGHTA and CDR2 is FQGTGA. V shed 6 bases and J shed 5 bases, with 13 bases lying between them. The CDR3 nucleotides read TGTGCCAGCAGTCTCGGCTGGGGGACCGGGGAGCTGTTTTTT. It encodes CASSLGWGTGELFF.

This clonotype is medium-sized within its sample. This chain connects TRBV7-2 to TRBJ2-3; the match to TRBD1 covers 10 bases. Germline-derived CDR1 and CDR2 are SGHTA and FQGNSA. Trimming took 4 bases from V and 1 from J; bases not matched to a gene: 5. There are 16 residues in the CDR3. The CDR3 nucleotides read TGTGCCAGCAGCTCGGGGACAGGGGCCCGCACAGATACGCAGTATTTT. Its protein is CASSSGTGARTDTQYF.

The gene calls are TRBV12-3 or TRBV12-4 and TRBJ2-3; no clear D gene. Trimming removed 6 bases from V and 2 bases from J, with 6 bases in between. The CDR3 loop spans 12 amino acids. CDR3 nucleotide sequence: TGTGCCAGCAGCCGAAACACAGATACGCAGTATTTT. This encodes CASSRNTDTQYF.

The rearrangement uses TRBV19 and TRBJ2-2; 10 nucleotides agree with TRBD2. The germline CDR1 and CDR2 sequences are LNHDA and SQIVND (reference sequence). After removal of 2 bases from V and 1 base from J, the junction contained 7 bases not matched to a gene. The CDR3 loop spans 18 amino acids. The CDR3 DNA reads TGTGCCAGTAGTATAATTTCCAGCGGGGGGGGGAACACCGGGGAGCTGTTTTTT. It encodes CASSIISSGGGNTGELFF.

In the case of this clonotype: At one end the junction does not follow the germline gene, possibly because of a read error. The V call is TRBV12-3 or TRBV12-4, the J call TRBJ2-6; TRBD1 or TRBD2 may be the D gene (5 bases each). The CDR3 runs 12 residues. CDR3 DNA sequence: TGTGCCAACTTAGAGGGGTCCTACGTGCTGACTTTC. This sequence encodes CANLEGSYVLTF.

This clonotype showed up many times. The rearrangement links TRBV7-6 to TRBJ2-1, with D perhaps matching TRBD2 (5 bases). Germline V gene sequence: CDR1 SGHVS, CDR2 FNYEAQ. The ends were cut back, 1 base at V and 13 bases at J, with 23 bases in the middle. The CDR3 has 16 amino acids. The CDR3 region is CASSLGVLRRQETQFF. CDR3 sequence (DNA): TGTGCCAGCAGCTTAGGTGTCCTAAGGAGGCAAGAGACCCAGTTCTTC.

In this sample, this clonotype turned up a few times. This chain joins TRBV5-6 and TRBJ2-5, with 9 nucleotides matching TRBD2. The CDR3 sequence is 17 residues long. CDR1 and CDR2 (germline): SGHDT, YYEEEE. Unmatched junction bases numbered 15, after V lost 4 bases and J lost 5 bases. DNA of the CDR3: TGTGCCAGCAGCCGTGACTTCGCGGGGGGGCAGTGGGAGACCCAGTACTTC. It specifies CASSRDFAGGQWETQYF.

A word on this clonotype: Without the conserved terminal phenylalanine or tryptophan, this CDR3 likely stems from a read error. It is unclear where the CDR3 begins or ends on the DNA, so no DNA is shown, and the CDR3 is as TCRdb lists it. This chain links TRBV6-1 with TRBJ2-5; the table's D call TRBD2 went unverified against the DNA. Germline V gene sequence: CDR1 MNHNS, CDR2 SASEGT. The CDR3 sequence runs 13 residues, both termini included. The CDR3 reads CASTRDFQETRYL.

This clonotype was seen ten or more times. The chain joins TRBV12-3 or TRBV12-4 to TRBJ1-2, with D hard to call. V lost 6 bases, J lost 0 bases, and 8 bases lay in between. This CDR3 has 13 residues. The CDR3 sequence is CASSHGANYGYTF. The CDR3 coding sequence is TGTGCCAGCAGCCACGGAGCTAACTATGGCTACACCTTC.

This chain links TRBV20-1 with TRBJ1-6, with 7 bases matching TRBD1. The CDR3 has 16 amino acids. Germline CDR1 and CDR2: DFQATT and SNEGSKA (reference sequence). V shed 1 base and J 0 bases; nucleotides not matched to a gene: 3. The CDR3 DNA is TGCAGTGCTAGAGCCAGGGACAGCTCCTATAATTCACCCCTCCACTTT. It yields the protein CSARARDSSYNSPLHF.

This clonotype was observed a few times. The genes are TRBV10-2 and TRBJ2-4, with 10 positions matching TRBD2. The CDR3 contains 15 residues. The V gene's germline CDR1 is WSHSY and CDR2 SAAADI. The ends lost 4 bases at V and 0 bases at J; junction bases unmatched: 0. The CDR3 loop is CASSGLAGAKNIQYF. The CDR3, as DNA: TGCGCCAGCAGTGGACTAGCGGGAGCCAAAAACATTCAGTACTTC.

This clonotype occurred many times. CDR3 coding DNA: TGTGCCAGCAGCTTAGGAGTCGAACCCAGCTATGGCTACACCTTC. Translating it yields CASSLGVEPSYGYTF. This sequence joins TRBV7-2 and TRBJ1-2; D call uncertain. The ends were cut back, 1 base at V and 4 bases at J, with 13 bases in the middle. Germline CDR1 is SGHTA and CDR2 is FQGNSA. The CDR3 length is 15 residues.

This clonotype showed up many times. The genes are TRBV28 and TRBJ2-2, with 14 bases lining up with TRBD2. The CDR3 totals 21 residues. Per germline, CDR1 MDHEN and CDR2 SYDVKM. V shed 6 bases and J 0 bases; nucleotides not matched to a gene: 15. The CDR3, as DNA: TGTGCCAGCAGCTATGGGACTAGCGGGGGCCTAGTAATCCCGAACACCGGGGAGCTGTTTTTT. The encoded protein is CASSYGTSGGLVIPNTGELFF.

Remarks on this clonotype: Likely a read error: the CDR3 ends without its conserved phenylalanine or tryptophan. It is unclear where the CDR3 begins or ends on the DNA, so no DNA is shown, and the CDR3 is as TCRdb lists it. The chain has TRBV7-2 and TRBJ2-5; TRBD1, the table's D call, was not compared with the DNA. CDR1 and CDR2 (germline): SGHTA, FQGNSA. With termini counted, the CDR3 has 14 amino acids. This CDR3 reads CASSPGAAQESRFS.

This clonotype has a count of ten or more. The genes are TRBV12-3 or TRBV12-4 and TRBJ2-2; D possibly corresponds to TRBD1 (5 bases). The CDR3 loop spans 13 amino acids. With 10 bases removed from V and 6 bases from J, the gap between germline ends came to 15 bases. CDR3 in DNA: TGTGCCATCCGGCAGGGTTCCGCCGGGGAGCTGTTTTTT. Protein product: CAIRQGSAGELFF.

CDR3 protein: CASSLGGRAPGGTQYF. CDR3 DNA: TGTGCCAGCAGCTTAGGTGGGCGGGCCCCCGGTGGGACGCAGTATTTT. V is TRBV7-2 and J is TRBJ2-3; TRBD2 is a possible D gene (5 bases). Trimming shortened V by 1 base and J by 9 bases, and 20 bases separated the two germline ends. The CDR3 spans 16 residues. The germline gives CDR1 SGHTA, CDR2 FQGNSA.

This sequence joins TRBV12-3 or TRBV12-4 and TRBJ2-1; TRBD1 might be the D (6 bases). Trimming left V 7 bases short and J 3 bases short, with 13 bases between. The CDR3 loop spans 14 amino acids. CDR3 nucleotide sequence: TGTGCCAGCACCCGCCAGGGGCTCTACAATGAGCAGTTCTTC. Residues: CASTRQGLYNEQFF.

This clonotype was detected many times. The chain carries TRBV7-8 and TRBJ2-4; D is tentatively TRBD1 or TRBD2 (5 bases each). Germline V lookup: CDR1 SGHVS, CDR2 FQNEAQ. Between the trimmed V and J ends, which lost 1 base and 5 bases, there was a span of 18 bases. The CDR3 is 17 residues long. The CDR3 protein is CASSLDSSGTDQNIQYF. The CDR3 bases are TGTGCCAGCAGCTTAGATTCCTCCGGGACGGACCAAAACATTCAGTACTTC.

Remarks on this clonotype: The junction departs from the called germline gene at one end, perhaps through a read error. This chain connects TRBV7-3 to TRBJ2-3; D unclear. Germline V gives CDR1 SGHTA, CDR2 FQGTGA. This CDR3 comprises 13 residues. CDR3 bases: TGTGCCAGGGGCTTAAGTAGCAACGACACGCAGTATTTC. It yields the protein CARGLSSNDTQYF.

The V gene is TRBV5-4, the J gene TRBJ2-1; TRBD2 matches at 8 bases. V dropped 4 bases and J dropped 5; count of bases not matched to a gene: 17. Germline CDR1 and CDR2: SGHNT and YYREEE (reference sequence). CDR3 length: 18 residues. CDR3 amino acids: CASSASKAGASGDNEQFF. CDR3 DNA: TGTGCCAGCAGCGCGTCAAAAGCGGGGGCCTCCGGGGACAATGAGCAGTTCTTC.

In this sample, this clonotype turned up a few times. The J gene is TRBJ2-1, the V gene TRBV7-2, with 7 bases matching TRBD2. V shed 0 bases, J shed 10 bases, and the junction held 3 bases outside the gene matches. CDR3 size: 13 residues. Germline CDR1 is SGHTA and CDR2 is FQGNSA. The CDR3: CASSLAGGWEQFF. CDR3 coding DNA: TGTGCCAGCAGCTTAGCCGGGGGGTGGGAGCAGTTCTTC.

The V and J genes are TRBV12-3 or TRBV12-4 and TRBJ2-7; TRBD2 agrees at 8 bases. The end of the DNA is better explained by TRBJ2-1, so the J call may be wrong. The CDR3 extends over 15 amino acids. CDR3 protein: CASGTGGTQHNEQFF. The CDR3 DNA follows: TGTGCCAGCGGGACGGGGGGGACTCAGCACAATGAGCAGTTCTTC.

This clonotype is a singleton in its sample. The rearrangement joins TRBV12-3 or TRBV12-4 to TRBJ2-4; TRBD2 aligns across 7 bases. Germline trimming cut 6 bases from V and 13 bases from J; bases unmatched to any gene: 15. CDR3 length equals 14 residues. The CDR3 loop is CASRGGGAKDTQYF. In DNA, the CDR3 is TGTGCCAGCAGGGGGGGGGGAGCCAAAGACACGCAGTACTTC.

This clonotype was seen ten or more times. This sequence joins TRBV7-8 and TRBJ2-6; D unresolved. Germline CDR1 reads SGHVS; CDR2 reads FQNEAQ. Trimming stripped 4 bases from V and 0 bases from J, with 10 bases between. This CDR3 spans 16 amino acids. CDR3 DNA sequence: TGTGCCAGCAGCTCCCTATTTGCCTCTGGGGCCAACGTCCTGACTTTC. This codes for CASSSLFASGANVLTF.

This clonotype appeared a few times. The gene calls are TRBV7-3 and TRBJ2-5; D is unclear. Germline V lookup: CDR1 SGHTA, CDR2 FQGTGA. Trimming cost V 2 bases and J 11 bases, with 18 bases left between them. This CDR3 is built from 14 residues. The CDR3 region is CASSLDASYNEQYF. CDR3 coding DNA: TGTGCCAGCAGCTTAGATGCCTCCTACAATGAGCAGTACTTC.